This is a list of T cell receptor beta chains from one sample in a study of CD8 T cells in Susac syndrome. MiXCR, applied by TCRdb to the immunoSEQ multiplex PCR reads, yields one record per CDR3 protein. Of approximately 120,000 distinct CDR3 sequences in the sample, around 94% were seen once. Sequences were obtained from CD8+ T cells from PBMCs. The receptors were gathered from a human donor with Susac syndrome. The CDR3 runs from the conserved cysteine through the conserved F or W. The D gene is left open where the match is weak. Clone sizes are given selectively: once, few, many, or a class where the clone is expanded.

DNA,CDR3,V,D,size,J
TGTGCCAGCATCGGGACAAACCCCTCTACAGGCAATGAGCAGTTCTTC,CASIGTNPSTGNEQFF,TRBV6-1,-,once,TRBJ2-1
TGTGCCACCAGCGATTCCGTGAGCTCGGATTTCTATGGCTACACCTTC,CATSDSVSSDFYGYTF,TRBV24-1,-,-,TRBJ1-2
TGTGCTAGTGGTTTGGAGGGAACCTCCTACGAGCAGTACTTC,CASGLEGTSYEQYF,TRBV12-5,-,-,TRBJ2-7
TGTGCCAGCAGTTCGTGGGGGGCCCTAGCCAAAAACATTCAGTACTTC,CASSSWGALAKNIQYF,TRBV12-3/TRBV12-4,-,-,TRBJ2-4
TGTGCCAGTAGTATAGTGGAGGGGTTAACGAACACTGAAGCTTTCTTT,CASSIVEGLTNTEAFF,TRBV19,-,-,TRBJ1-1
TGTGCTAGTGGTTTGGTAATTACGGGGACAGGGGGCGCGGACACTGAAGCTTTCTTT,CASGLVITGTGGADTEAFF,TRBV12-5,TRBD1,-,TRBJ1-1
TGTGCCAGCAGCTTTGAGGGGAGTAACTATGGCTACACCTTC,CASSFEGSNYGYTF,TRBV5-6,-,-,TRBJ1-2
TGTGCCAGCAGCCCGGGAGGGATAAACAATGAGCAGTTCTTC,CASSPGGINNEQFF,TRBV7-9,TRBD2,-,TRBJ2-1
TGTGCCAGCAGCTCCCTCCCGGGGGATACGCAGTATTTT,CASSSLPGDTQYF,TRBV5-4,-,once,TRBJ2-3
TGCGCCAGCAGACGGAGGCGGGAGGCCGGTAATGAGCAGTTCTTC,CASRRRREAGNEQFF,TRBV5-1,TRBD2,-,TRBJ2-1
TGTGCCAGCCATCGACAGGGGGCTTCGATTATGCCGAATGAAAAACTGTTTTTT,CASHRQGASIMPNEKLFF,TRBV28,TRBD1,-,TRBJ1-4
TGCGCCAGCAGCCAAGTGGGGGGCAGCTATGGCTACACCTTC,CASSQVGGSYGYTF,TRBV4-1,-,-,TRBJ1-2
TGTGCCAGTCGAGGGGGGCTGAACACTGAAGCTTTCTTT,CASRGGLNTEAFF,TRBV25-1,-,-,TRBJ1-1
TGTGCCAGCAGTTACAATGAGCAGTTCTTC,CASSYNEQFF,TRBV27,-,few,TRBJ2-1
TGTGCCAGCAGCCCGACGCGGGACTCACAAGAGACCCAGTACTTC,CASSPTRDSQETQYF,TRBV7-9,-,-,TRBJ2-5
TGCAGTGCTAGAGATTTGAGGAGACTAGCGGCGTCCTACGAGCAGTACTTC,CSARDLRRLAASYEQYF,TRBV20-1,TRBD2,-,TRBJ2-7
TGTGCCACCAGTGCCCCAGGGGGTGATCAGCCCCAGCATTTT,CATSAPGGDQPQHF,TRBV24-1,TRBD1,-,TRBJ1-5
TGTGCCAGCAGTCCCGGGACTAGCGACCCGAACACCGGGGAGCTGTTTTTT,CASSPGTSDPNTGELFF,TRBV4-2,TRBD2,-,TRBJ2-2
TGCAGTGCTAGAGGTCAGGGGGCTTACGGGGACACTGAAGCTTTCTTT,CSARGQGAYGDTEAFF,TRBV20-1,TRBD1,-,TRBJ1-1
TGTGCCAGCAGCGAGACAAACCGGGACTCGGGGTACAATGAGCAGTTCTTC,CASSETNRDSGYNEQFF,TRBV9,-,once,TRBJ2-1
TGTGCCAGCAGCCCACGGGACAGAGGCCAAGAGACCCAGTACTTC,CASSPRDRGQETQYF,TRBV11-1,TRBD1,-,TRBJ2-5
TGTGCCAGCAGCTTGGGCGGGACGGCAGCTTTCTTT,CASSLGGTAAFF,TRBV5-6,-,-,TRBJ1-1
TGCGCCAGCAGCTTAAGACACAACAATGAGCAGTTCTTC,CASSLRHNNEQFF,TRBV5-1,-,-,TRBJ2-1
TGTGCCAGCAGCCGACGGGTCCAAGAGACCCAGTACTTC,CASSRRVQETQYF,TRBV12-3/TRBV12-4,-,-,TRBJ2-5
TGTGCCAGCAGTTCTGACATAGGCAATCAGCCCCAGCATTTT,CASSSDIGNQPQHF,TRBV7-9,-,few,TRBJ1-5
TGTGCCAGCAGTTACTCCGCCGAGCTTGGGACCCAGTACTTC,CASSYSAELGTQYF,TRBV6-5,-,-,TRBJ2-5
TGTGCCAGCAGTTACTCCGCGGGCCAGCCCCAGCATTTT,CASSYSAGQPQHF,TRBV6-5,-,few,TRBJ1-5
TGTGCCAGCAGCTCGGGGACAGGCGGGCAGCCCCAGCATTTT,CASSSGTGGQPQHF,TRBV6-1,TRBD1,-,TRBJ1-5